This T cell receptor (beta chain) is from a study of shared clonotypes between healthy human individuals. TCRdb's table, derived via immunoSEQ multiplex PCR, lists solely in-frame clones and lacks some. The repertoire holds about 2.1 million clones, with roughly 91% as singletons. CD8 cells classed as naive were CD45RO-negative and positively selected for CCR7, excluding terminally differentiated effector memory CD45RA+ cells. The germline gives CDR1 LNHNV, CDR2 YYDKDF (reference sequence). The CDR3 totals 15 residues. J was trimmed by 6 bases and V by 0 bases; bases with no gene match: 4. The sample comprised naive CD8+ T cells from PBMCs. The V call is TRBV15, the J call TRBJ2-2, with 7 bases fitting TRBD2. The clonotype originates from a man aged 18 to 30 in good health. Some clones in this sample may be carry-over from other donors' samples. This CDR3 reads CATSRDGLAAGELFF. The CDR3 DNA sequence: TGTGCCACCAGCAGAGATGGGCTAGCGGCCGGGGAGCTGTTTTTT. Looking up the rest from reference TRBV15 and TRBJ2-2 gives the full variable domain: DAMVIQNPRYQVTQFGKPVTLSCSQTLNHNVMYWYQQKSSQAPKLLFHYYDKDFNNEADTPDNFQSRRPNTSFCFLDIRSPGLGDTAMYLCATSRDGLAAGELFFGEGSRLTVL.